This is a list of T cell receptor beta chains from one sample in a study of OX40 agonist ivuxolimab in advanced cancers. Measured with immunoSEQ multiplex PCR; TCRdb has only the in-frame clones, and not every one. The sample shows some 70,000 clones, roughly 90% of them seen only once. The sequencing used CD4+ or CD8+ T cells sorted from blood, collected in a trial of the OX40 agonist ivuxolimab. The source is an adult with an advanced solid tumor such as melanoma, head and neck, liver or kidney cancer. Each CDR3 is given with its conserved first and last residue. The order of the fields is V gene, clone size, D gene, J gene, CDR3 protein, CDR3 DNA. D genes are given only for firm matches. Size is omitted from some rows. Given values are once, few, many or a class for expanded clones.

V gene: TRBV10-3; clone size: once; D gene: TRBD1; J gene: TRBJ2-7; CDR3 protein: CAISETGTGGREQYF; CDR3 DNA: TGTGCCATCAGTGAGACCGGGACAGGGGGCCGGGAGCAGTACTTC
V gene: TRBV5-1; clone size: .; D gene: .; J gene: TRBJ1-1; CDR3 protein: CASSLVGVNTEAFF; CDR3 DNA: TGCGCCAGCAGCTTGGTAGGGGTGAACACTGAAGCTTTCTTT
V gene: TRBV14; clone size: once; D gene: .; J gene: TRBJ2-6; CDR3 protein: CASSQDLGTGVSGANVLTF; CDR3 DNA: TGTGCCAGCAGCCAAGATCTTGGGACTGGTGTCTCTGGGGCCAACGTCCTGACTTTC
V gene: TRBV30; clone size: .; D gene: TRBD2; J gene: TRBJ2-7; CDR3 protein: CAWTRPQAGGGNEQYF; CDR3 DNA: TGTGCCTGGACCCGCCCCCAAGCGGGAGGGGGCAACGAGCAGTACTTC
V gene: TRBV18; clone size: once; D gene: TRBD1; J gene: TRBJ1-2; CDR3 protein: CASSPETGGRHYGYTF; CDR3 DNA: TGTGCCAGCTCACCCGAAACAGGGGGCCGGCACTATGGCTACACCTTC
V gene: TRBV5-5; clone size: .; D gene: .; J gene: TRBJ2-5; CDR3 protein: CASSLGVVLAETQYF; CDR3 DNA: TGTGCCAGCAGCTTGGGGGTCGTTCTGGCGGAGACCCAGTACTTC
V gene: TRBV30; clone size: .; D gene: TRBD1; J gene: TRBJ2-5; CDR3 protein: CAWSVNRGETQYF; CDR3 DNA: TGTGCCTGGAGTGTAAACAGGGGAGAGACCCAGTACTTC
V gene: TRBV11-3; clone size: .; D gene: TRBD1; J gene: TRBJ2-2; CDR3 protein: CASSFRGSFSTGELFF; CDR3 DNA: TGTGCCAGCAGCTTCAGGGGGTCTTTCTCCACCGGGGAGCTGTTTTTT
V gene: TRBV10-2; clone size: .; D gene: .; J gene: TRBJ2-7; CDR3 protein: CASSSRDTVSYEQYF; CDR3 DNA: TGCGCCAGCAGTTCCCGGGACACGGTTTCCTACGAGCAGTACTTC
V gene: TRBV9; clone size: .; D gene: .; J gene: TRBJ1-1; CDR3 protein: CASSVIGANTEAFF; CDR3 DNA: TGTGCCAGCAGCGTAATCGGCGCAAACACTGAAGCTTTCTTT
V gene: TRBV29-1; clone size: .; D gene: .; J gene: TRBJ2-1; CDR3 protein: CSVDRAGFNEQFF; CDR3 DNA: TGCAGCGTTGACAGGGCAGGATTCAATGAGCAGTTCTTC
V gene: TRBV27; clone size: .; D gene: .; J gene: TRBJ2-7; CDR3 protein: CASSYFPGTSYEQYF; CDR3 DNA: TGTGCCAGCAGTTATTTTCCTGGGACCTCCTACGAGCAGTACTTC
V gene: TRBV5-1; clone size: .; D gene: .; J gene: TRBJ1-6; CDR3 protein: CASSFGSSYNSPLHF; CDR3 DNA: TGCGCCAGCAGCTTCGGCAGCTCCTATAATTCACCCCTCCACTTT
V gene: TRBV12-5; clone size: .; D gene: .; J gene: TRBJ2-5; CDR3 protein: CASGLEVLETQYF; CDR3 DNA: TGTGCTAGTGGTTTGGAAGTATTAGAGACCCAGTACTTC
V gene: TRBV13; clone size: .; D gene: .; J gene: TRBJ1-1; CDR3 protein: CASSAGRLNTEAFF; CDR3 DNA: TGTGCCAGCAGCGCGGGACGGCTGAACACTGAAGCTTTCTTT
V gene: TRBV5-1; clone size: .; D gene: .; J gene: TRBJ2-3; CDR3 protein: CASSTGSDTQYF; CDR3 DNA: TGCGCCAGCAGTACAGGATCAGATACGCAGTATTTT
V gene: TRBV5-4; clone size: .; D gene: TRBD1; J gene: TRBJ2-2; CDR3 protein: CASNRDRGRVTGELFF; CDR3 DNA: TGTGCCAGCAACCGAGACAGGGGGCGCGTCACCGGGGAGCTGTTTTTT
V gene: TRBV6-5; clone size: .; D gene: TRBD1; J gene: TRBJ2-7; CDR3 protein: CASSTGQALDEQYF; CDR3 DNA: TGTGCCAGCAGCACCGGACAGGCCTTGGACGAGCAGTACTTC
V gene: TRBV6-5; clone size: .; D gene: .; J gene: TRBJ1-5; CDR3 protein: CASSRDFLGQPQHF; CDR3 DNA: TGTGCCAGCAGCAGGGATTTTTTGGGTCAGCCCCAGCATTTT
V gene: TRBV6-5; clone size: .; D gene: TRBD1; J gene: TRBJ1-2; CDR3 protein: CATQGDSQGYYGYTF; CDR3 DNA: TGTGCCACCCAGGGGGACAGCCAAGGGTACTATGGCTACACCTTC
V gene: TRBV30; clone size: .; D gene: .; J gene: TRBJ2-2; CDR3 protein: CAWRGSGGLGELFF; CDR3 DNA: TGTGCCTGGAGAGGGAGTGGGGGTCTCGGGGAGCTGTTTTTT
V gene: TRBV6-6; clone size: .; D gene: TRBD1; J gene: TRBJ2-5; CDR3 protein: CASSTQRKGAYETQYF; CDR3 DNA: TGTGCCAGCAGTACTCAAAGGAAGGGGGCTTACGAGACCCAGTACTTC
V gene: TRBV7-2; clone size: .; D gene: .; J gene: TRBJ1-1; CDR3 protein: CASSSRASTEAFF; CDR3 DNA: TGTGCCAGCAGCTCACGGGCTAGCACTGAAGCTTTCTTT
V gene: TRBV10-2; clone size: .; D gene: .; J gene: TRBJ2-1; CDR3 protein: CASSDSYNEQFF; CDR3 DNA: TGCGCCAGCAGCGACTCCTACAATGAGCAGTTCTTC
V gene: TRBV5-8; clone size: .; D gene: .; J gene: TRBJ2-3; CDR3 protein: CASSLVSTDTQYF; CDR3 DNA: TGTGCCAGCAGCTTGGTATCCACAGATACGCAGTATTTT
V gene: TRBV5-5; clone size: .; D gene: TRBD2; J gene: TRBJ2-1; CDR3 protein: CASSLLSGSSRNEQFF; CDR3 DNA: TGTGCCAGCAGCCTGCTTAGCGGGAGCTCTCGCAATGAGCAGTTCTTC
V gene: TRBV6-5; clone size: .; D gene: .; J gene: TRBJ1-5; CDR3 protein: CASSYTGDQPQHF; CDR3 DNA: TGTGCCAGCAGCTATACAGGAGATCAGCCCCAGCATTTT
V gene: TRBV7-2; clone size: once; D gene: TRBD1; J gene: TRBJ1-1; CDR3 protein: CASSFRQGLSTEAFF; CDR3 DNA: TGTGCCAGCAGCTTCCGACAGGGGCTGAGCACTGAAGCTTTCTTT
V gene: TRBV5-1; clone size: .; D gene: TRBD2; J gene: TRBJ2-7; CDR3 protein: CASSREGTSGSEQYF; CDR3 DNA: TGCGCCAGCAGCCGCGAGGGGACTAGCGGGAGCGAGCAGTACTTC
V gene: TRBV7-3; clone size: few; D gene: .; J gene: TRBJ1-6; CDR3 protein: CASSLMGQANSPLHF; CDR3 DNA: TGTGCCAGCAGCTTAATGGGGCAGGCCAATTCACCCCTCCACTTT
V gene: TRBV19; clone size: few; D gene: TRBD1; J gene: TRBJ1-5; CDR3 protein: CASGTGNNQPQHF; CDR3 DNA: TGTGCCAGTGGGACAGGTAACAATCAGCCCCAGCATTTT
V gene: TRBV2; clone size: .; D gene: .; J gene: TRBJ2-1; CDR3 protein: CASRLTGSNEQFF; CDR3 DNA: TGTGCCAGCAGGCTCACAGGTTCCAATGAGCAGTTCTTC
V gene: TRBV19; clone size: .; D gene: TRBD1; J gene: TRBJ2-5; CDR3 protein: CASSMGPLGQGGWETQYF; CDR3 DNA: TGTGCCAGTAGTATGGGCCCCCTCGGACAGGGAGGTTGGGAGACCCAGTACTTC
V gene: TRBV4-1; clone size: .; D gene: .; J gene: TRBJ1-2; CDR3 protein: CASSQQDIGVLGYGYTF; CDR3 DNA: TGCGCCAGCAGCCAACAGGATATCGGGGTTCTGGGCTATGGCTACACCTTC
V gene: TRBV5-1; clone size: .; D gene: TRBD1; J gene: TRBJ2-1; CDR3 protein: CASSPGTGTVAYNEQFF; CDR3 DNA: TGCGCCAGCAGCCCCGGGACAGGGACTGTCGCCTACAATGAGCAGTTCTTC
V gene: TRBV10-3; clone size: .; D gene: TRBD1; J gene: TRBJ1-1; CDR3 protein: CAISAGGQADTEAFF; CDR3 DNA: TGTGCCATCAGTGCAGGGGGTCAGGCGGACACTGAAGCTTTCTTT
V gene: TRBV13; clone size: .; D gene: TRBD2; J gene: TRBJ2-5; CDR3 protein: CASRGTSGEETQYF; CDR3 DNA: TGTGCCAGCAGGGGGACTAGCGGCGAAGAGACCCAGTACTTC
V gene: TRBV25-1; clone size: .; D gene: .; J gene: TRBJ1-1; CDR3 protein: CASSPTSRGTEAFF; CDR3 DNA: TGTGCCAGCAGTCCGACTTCCCGGGGCACTGAAGCTTTCTTT
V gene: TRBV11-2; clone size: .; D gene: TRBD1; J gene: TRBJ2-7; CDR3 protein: CASSNRQGDSEQYF; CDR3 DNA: TGTGCCAGCAGCAACCGACAGGGGGACAGCGAGCAGTACTTC
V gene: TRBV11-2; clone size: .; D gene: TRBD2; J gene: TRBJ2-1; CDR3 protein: CASRSPGLGGNEQFF; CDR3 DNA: TGTGCCAGCAGGTCCCCGGGACTAGGGGGCAATGAGCAGTTCTTC
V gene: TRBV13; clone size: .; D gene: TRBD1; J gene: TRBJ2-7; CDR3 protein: CASGQGGGRGASEQYF; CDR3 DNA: TGTGCCAGCGGACAGGGGGGGGGCCGGGGAGCTAGCGAGCAGTACTTC
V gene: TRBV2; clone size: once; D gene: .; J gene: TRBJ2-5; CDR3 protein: CASSELPGIQETQYF; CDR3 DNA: TGTGCCAGCAGTGAGCTACCGGGGATCCAAGAGACCCAGTACTTC
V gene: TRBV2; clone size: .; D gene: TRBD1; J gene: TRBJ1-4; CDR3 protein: CASSGGQAGKLFF; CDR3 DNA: TGTGCCAGCAGTGGGGGACAGGCGGGAAAACTGTTTTTT
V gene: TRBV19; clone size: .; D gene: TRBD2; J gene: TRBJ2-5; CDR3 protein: CASSRTTTGTSGRTKTQYF; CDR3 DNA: TGTGCCAGTAGTCGCACCACCACCGGGACTAGCGGACGTACGAAGACCCAGTACTTC
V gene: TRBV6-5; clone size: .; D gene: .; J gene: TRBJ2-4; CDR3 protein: CASPEASTGKNIQYF; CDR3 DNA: TGTGCCTCCCCGGAAGCCAGTACAGGGAAAAACATTCAGTACTTC
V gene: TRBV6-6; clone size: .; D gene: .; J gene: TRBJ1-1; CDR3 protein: CASSYSAGVDTEAFF; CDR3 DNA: TGTGCCAGCAGTTACTCCGCGGGTGTGGACACTGAAGCTTTCTTT
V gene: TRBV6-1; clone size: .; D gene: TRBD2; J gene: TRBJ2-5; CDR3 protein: CASSGGLAGGYETQYF; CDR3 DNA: TGTGCCAGCAGTGGGGGACTAGCGGGAGGATACGAGACCCAGTACTTC
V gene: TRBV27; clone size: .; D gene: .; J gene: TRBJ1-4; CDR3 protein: CASSLGRTAPYEKLFF; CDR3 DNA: TGTGCCAGCAGTTTAGGCCGGACAGCCCCATATGAAAAACTGTTTTTT
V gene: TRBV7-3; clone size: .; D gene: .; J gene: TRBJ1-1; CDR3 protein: CASSFTRGAEAFF; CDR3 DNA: TGTGCCAGCAGCTTTACGCGAGGGGCTGAAGCTTTCTTT
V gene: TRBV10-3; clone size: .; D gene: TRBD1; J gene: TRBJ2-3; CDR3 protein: CAIRTGTDTQYF; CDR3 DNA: TGTGCCATCAGGACAGGGACAGATACGCAGTATTTT
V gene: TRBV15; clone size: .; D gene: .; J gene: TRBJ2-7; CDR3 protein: CATSSTGSYEQYF; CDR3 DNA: TGTGCCACCAGCAGTACAGGGTCCTACGAGCAGTACTTC
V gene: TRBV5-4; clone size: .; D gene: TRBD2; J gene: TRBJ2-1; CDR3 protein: CASSFLADSGNEQFF; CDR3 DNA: TGTGCCAGCAGCTTTCTAGCGGACTCGGGCAATGAGCAGTTCTTC
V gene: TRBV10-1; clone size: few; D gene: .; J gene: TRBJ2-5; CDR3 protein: CASSESGGSGTQYF; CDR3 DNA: TGCGCCAGCAGTGAGTCCGGTGGCTCGGGGACCCAGTACTTC